A selection of T cell receptor beta chains follows, all from one sample in a study of blood T cell repertoires in COVID-19. Assay: immunoSEQ multiplex PCR; the TCRdb copy retains only in-frame clones and omits some. Found here are 330,000 or so clones, roughly 86% of them singletons; the top ten hold approximately 10%. Material: peripheral blood. These receptors were obtained from a man aged 30 to 45 with COVID-19, enrolled during active disease. Each CDR3 is given with its conserved first and last residue. The D gene is left open where the match is weak. Size is omitted from some rows. Given values are once, few, many or a class for expanded clones.

j_call | d_call | clone_size | v_call | cdr3_aa | cdr3_nt
TRBJ1-2 | TRBD1 | - | TRBV6-1 | CASSEAPGGNGYTF | TGTGCCAGCAGTGAAGCGCCAGGGGGGAATGGCTACACCTTC
TRBJ1-2 | - | - | TRBV28 | CASSPTGKVNYGYTF | TGTGCCAGCAGTCCCACAGGGAAGGTAAACTATGGCTACACCTTC
TRBJ2-3 | TRBD1 | - | TRBV7-9 | CASNSSTGVDTQYF | TGTGCCAGCAACTCCTCGACAGGGGTAGATACGCAGTATTTT
TRBJ2-2 | TRBD2 | - | TRBV19 | CASSIMGAGGPLSGELFF | TGTGCCAGTAGTATAATGGGAGCGGGAGGGCCTCTAAGCGGGGAGCTGTTTTTT
TRBJ1-1 | TRBD1 | - | TRBV30 | CAWSRTGGTEAFF | TGTGCCTGGAGTAGAACAGGGGGAACTGAAGCTTTCTTT
TRBJ2-5 | TRBD2 | - | TRBV4-1 | CASSQGTSGGETQYF | TGCGCCAGCAGCCAGGGTACTAGCGGGGGTGAGACCCAGTACTTC
TRBJ1-3 | - | - | TRBV13 | CASSNTNSAGVVYF | TGTGCCAGCAGCAATACCAACTCGGCAGGGGTGGTTTATTTT
TRBJ2-6 | - | - | TRBV7-9 | CASTQITGQLSGANVLTF | TGTGCCAGCACCCAAATTACAGGGCAATTGAGTGGGGCCAACGTCCTGACTTTC
TRBJ1-2 | - | once | TRBV5-1 | CASSVGTPGGGYTF | TGCGCCAGCAGCGTTGGGACACCCGGCGGTGGCTACACCTTC
TRBJ2-1 | TRBD2 | - | TRBV27 | CASSSISGRAPYNEQFF | TGTGCCAGCAGTTCTATCAGCGGGAGGGCCCCTTACAATGAGCAGTTCTTC
TRBJ1-1 | - | - | TRBV6-5 | CASTPLDRRVTEAFF | TGTGCCAGCACTCCCTTGGACAGAAGGGTCACTGAAGCTTTCTTT
TRBJ1-5 | - | - | TRBV18 | CASSPPVAQPQHF | TGTGCCAGCTCACCACCGGTAGCTCAGCCCCAGCATTTT
TRBJ1-2 | TRBD1 | - | TRBV10-3 | CATSGQGNYGYTF | TGTGCCACTTCGGGACAGGGTAACTATGGCTACACCTTC
TRBJ1-1 | - | once | TRBV3-1/TRBV3-2 | CASSLRGNTEAFF | TGTGCCAGCAGCCTCAGGGGTAACACTGAAGCTTTCTTT
TRBJ2-1 | TRBD1 | once | TRBV28 | CASSLVGTGGNEQFF | TGTGCCAGCAGTTTAGTGGGGACAGGGGGCAATGAGCAGTTCTTC
TRBJ1-1 | TRBD1 | - | TRBV5-1 | CASSPGQGDTEAFF | TGCGCCAGCAGCCCCGGACAGGGGGACACTGAAGCTTTCTTT
TRBJ2-7 | - | - | TRBV7-9 | CASSLVGGSSYEQYF | TGTGCCAGCAGCTTAGTGGGGGGAAGCTCCTACGAGCAGTACTTC
TRBJ2-7 | - | - | TRBV6-4 | CASKKGGCSSYEQYF | TGTGCCAGCAAAAAAGGCGGGTGTAGCTCCTACGAGCAGTACTTC
TRBJ1-2 | TRBD1 | - | TRBV7-9 | CASQQGNYGYTF | TGTGCCAGCCAACAGGGGAACTATGGCTACACCTTC
TRBJ1-3 | TRBD1 | - | TRBV10-3 | CAIRDIRSGTAGNTIYF | TGTGCCATCAGAGACATTCGTTCGGGGACAGCTGGAAACACCATATATTTT
TRBJ1-2 | TRBD1 | - | TRBV5-6 | CASSRDRFYGYTF | TGTGCCAGCAGCAGGGACAGATTCTATGGCTACACCTTC
TRBJ2-2 | - | - | TRBV21-1 | CASSKAPTGDTGELFF | TGTGCCAGCAGCAAAGCTCCGACAGGGGACACCGGGGAGCTGTTTTTT
TRBJ1-5 | TRBD1 | - | TRBV19 | CASSHPGQRNPAANQPQHF | TGTGCCAGTAGTCACCCGGGACAGCGGAACCCCGCGGCGAATCAGCCCCAGCATTTT
TRBJ2-1 | TRBD2 | - | TRBV18 | CASSQGTSGSYEQFF | TGTGCCAGCTCACAAGGGACTAGCGGGAGCTATGAGCAGTTCTTC
TRBJ2-1 | TRBD1 | - | TRBV6-2/TRBV6-3 | CASSYRRQGAISYNEQFF | TGTGCCAGCAGTTACCGCCGTCAGGGGGCGATTTCCTACAATGAGCAGTTCTTC
TRBJ1-3 | - | - | TRBV28 | CASVTWAAGNTIYF | TGTGCCAGCGTAACGTGGGCTGCTGGAAACACCATATATTTT
TRBJ2-1 | TRBD2 | - | TRBV7-7 | CASSLRLAGVLNEQFF | TGTGCCAGCAGCTTACGACTAGCGGGAGTTCTCAATGAGCAGTTCTTC
TRBJ1-2 | - | - | TRBV2 | CASSSRTELGYTF | TGTGCCAGCAGTTCCAGGACAGAGCTCGGCTACACCTTC
TRBJ2-2 | - | - | TRBV27 | CASSLVRASHTGELFF | TGTGCCAGCAGTCTAGTGAGGGCCAGTCACACCGGGGAGCTGTTTTTT
TRBJ2-5 | TRBD1 | - | TRBV5-6 | CASSYRDRGETQYF | TGTGCCAGCAGCTACCGGGACAGGGGGGAGACCCAGTACTTC
TRBJ2-7 | - | - | TRBV9 | CASSVRSGYEQYF | TGTGCCAGCAGCGTACGGTCAGGCTACGAGCAGTACTTC
TRBJ1-6 | TRBD1 | - | TRBV30 | CAWSVGQNGSPLHF | TGTGCCTGGAGTGTGGGACAGAATGGGTCACCCCTCCACTTT
TRBJ2-1 | - | once | TRBV18 | CASSPTRQAGRDNEQFF | TGTGCCAGCTCACCCACAAGACAGGCCGGGCGGGACAATGAGCAGTTCTTC
TRBJ2-4 | TRBD1 | - | TRBV27 | CASSPTGTGVFQYF | TGTGCCAGCAGTCCAACCGGGACAGGGGTATTTCAGTACTTC
TRBJ1-2 | TRBD1 | once | TRBV27 | CASSRTGGGYGYTF | TGTGCCAGCAGCCGAACAGGGGGCGGCTATGGCTACACCTTC
TRBJ2-7 | TRBD1 | few | TRBV5-8 | CASSSYVMDRGRTSYEQYF | TGTGCCAGCAGCTCCTACGTTATGGACAGGGGGCGAACGTCCTACGAGCAGTACTTC